This T cell receptor (beta chain) was recovered during a study of identical twins. Template switching added a universal primer site, and cDNA bore unique molecular identifiers. One entry per CDR3 protein, called by TCRdb with MiXCR from the 5' RACE reads. The sample comprises fewer than 550,000 distinct CDR3 sequences, about 16% of which are singletons, and roughly 0.43% rests with the top ten. The CDR3 contains 14 residues. With V trimmed by 7 bases and J by 3 bases, 8 bases remained unmatched. In germline, CDR1 is SQVTM, CDR2 ANQGSEA. Study-level findings and limits: The presence of invariant MAIT and iNKT cells could partly confound analyses of zero-insertion sequences. Out-of-frame TCR alpha sharing observed in monozygotic twins exceeded model estimates. Cord blood's abundant beta clonotypes had fewer insertions, unlike memory repertoires.

At least ten counts were recorded for this clonotype. The antigen is undetermined. The sample also formed part of further work on yellow fever vaccine responses in identical twins.

The rearrangement links TRBV29-1 to TRBJ2-1; 8 bases agree with TRBD1. This TCR derives from a woman between 18 and 29 years old in good health. The specimen sequenced was CD4+ T cells sorted from blood. The DNA of the CDR3 is TGCAGCGGCGGACAGGGACTCTTCTACAATGAGCAGTTCTTC. Translated, it gives CSGGQGLFYNEQFF.